Below, 7 T cell receptor beta chains from the same sample are listed, as sequenced in a study of T cells in localized non-small cell lung cancer. The method was immunoSEQ multiplex PCR; TCRdb's version includes in-frame clones alone and lacks a portion of them. Here the sample spans 20,000 to 25,000 clones, 88% being singletons. The starting material was PBMCs, obtained before any cancer treatment. These TCRs come from a man aged 40 to 70 with stage II lung adenocarcinoma.

This clone appeared a few times. The chain recombines TRBV7-9 with TRBJ2-1, with D possibly matching TRBD1 (5 bases). The CDR3 has 11 residues. Trimming stripped 1 base from V and 10 bases from J, with 5 bases between. Germline V gene data show CDR1 as SEHNR and CDR2 as FQNEAQ (reference sequence). Here the CDR3 reads CASSLGQEQFF. The CDR3 DNA follows: TGTGCCAGCAGCTTAGGACAGGAGCAGTTCTTC.

The chain recombines TRBV11-2 with TRBJ1-5; no reliable D call. Germline CDR1 is SGHAT and CDR2 is FQNNGV. This CDR3 has 16 residues. The V end was cut by 0 bases, the J end by 0 bases, with 9 bases between. CDR3 residues: CASSLDIGSSNQPQHF. The CDR3 coding sequence is TGTGCCAGCAGCTTAGATATCGGCAGTAGCAATCAGCCCCAGCATTTT.

This rearrangement joins TRBV5-1 to TRBJ1-1; the D is unclear. The V gene lost 0 bases and the J gene lost 6 bases, with 3 bases spanning the gap. The CDR3 extends over 11 amino acids. Per the germline V gene, CDR1 is SGHRS and CDR2 is YFSETQ. For the CDR3, the DNA is TGCGCCAGCAGCTTGGGGCCTGAAGCTTTCTTT. It codes for CASSLGPEAFF.

The chain couples TRBV6-5 to TRBJ1-5; D might be TRBD1 (6 bases). Between the trimmed V and J ends, which lost 8 bases and 1 base, there was a span of 9 bases. The CDR3 runs 13 residues. Germline lookup yields CDR1 MNHEY and CDR2 SVGAGI. As DNA, the CDR3 is TGTGCCAGCGCTAGGGGGAGCAATCAGCCCCAGCATTTT. Translating gives CASARGSNQPQHF.

The chain recombines TRBV7-9 with TRBJ2-5, with D perhaps matching TRBD1 (5 bases). V was pared by 2 bases and J by 5 bases, with 12 bases between. Germline CDR1 and CDR2: SEHNR and FQNEAQ (reference sequence). This CDR3 has 14 amino acids. CDR3 DNA: TGTGCCAGCAGCTTAACGCCGCAGGGTGAGACCCAGTACTTC. Its protein product is CASSLTPQGETQYF.

This clone was recorded a few times. The chain combines TRBV7-9 with TRBJ2-3, with 7 nucleotides matching TRBD2. Germline assignment: CDR1 SEHNR and CDR2 FQNEAQ (reference sequence). This CDR3 is 15 amino acids long. V dropped 2 bases and J dropped 2; count of bases not matched to a gene: 4. This CDR3 reads CASSLSAGLTDTQYF. The CDR3 bases are TGTGCCAGCAGCTTATCAGCGGGGCTCACAGATACGCAGTATTTT. The full variable domain, in which reference TRBV7-9 and TRBJ2-3 provide the parts outside the CDR3, is DTGVSQNPRHKITKRGQNVTFRCDPISEHNRLYWYRQTLGQGPEFLTYFQNEAQLEKSRLLSDRFSAERPKGSFSTLEIQRTEQGDSAMYLCASSLSAGLTDTQYFGPGTRLTVL.

CDR3 coding DNA: TGTGCCAGCAGTTTAAAGGGGACAGGCGGGAACACTGAAGCTTTCTTT. Encoded protein: CASSLKGTGGNTEAFF. This chain links TRBV27 with TRBJ1-1; 8 bases map to TRBD1. The CDR3 loop spans 16 amino acids. Germline V gene lookup returns CDR1 MNHEY and CDR2 SMNVEV (reference sequence). V shed 2 bases and J 1 base; nucleotides not matched to a gene: 6.